This section outlines one TCR beta chain sequence together with its context. The target antigen is unknown. Germline values: CDR1 MNHEY, CDR2 SVGAGI. Trimming removed 4 bases from V and 4 bases from J, with 8 bases in between. This CDR3 contains 13 residues. This record comes from a study of naive and memory T cell subsets. The study's findings and limits: Gini index rose across naive, CM, EM and EMRA in CD4 and CD8.

The beta constant-region primer was an equimolar mix of two oligonucleotides covering TRBC1 and TRBC2. The ligated cDNA underwent four PCR rounds using SP2 and nested alpha and beta constant-region primers. Each CDR3 protein gets one entry after TCRdb re-called the UMI-ligation and nested PCR reads with MiXCR. Among about 150,000 distinct CDR3 sequences listed, about 18% were seen once. The TCR comes from a human donor in good health. Sequencing input: naive CD4+ T cells from blood. The chain has TRBV6-5 and TRBJ2-1; D is perhaps TRBD1 (6 bases). CDR3 sequence (DNA): TGTGCCAGCAGTTCAGGACAGTACAATGAGCAGTTCTTC. This gives the protein CASSSGQYNEQFF.